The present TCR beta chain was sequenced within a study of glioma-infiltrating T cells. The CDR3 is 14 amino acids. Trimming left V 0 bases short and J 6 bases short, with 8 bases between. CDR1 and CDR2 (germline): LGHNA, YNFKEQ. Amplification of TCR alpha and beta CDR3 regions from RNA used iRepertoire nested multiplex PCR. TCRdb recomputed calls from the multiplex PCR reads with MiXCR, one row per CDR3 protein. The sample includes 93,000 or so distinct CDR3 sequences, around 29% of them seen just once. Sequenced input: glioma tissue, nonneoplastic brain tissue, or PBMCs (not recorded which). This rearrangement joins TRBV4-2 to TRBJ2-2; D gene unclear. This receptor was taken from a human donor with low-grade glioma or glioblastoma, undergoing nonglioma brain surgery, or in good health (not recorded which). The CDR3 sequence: CASSQDLGPGELFF. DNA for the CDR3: TGTGCCAGCAGCCAAGACCTTGGTCCCGGGGAGCTGTTTTTT.